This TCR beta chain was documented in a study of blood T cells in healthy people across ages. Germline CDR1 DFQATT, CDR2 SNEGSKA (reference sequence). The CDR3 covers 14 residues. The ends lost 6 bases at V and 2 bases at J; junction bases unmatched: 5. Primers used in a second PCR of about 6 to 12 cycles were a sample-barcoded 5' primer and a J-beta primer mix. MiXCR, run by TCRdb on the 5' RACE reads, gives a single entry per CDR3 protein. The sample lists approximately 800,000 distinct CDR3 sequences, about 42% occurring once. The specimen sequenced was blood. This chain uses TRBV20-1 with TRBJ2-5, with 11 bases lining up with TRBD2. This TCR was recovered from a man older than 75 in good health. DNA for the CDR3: TGCAGTGCCTCCAGACTAGCGGGACAAGAGACCCAGTACTTC. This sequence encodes CSASRLAGQETQYF.